The source of this TCR beta chain is a study of shared clonotypes between healthy human individuals. Libraries were prepared by immunoSEQ multiplex PCR; TCRdb keeps only in-frame clonotypes and omits some of them. Here the sample spans 2,500,000 or so clones, around 92% being singletons. A remark on this clone: In the same sample, other DNA sequences code for this CDR3.

Germline CDR1 and CDR2: SEHNR and FQNEAQ (reference sequence). CDR3 size: 13 residues. V gave up 4 bases and J gave up 4 bases; unmatched junction bases: 2. The material sequenced was naive CD4+ T cells from PBMCs. Subset described: CD45RA+ positively selected. The sequence came from a man aged 18 to 30 in good health. Some clones in this sample may be carry-over from other donors' samples. The chain employs TRBV7-9 and TRBJ1-1, with 8 bases aligning to TRBD1. CDR3 DNA: TGTGCCAGCAGCTCGGGACAGGCCACTGAAGCTTTCTTT. Encoded protein: CASSSGQATEAFF.